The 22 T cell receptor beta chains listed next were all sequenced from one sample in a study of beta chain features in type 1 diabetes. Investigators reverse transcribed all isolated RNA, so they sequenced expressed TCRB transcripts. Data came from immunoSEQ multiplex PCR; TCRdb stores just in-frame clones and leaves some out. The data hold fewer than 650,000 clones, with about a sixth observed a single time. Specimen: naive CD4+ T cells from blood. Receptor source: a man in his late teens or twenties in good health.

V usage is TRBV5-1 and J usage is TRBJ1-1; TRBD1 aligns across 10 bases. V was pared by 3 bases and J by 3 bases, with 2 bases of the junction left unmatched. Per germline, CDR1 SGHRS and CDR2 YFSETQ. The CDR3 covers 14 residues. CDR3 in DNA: TGCGCCAGCAGCTCGGGACAGGGGTACACTGAAGCTTTCTTT. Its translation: CASSSGQGYTEAFF.

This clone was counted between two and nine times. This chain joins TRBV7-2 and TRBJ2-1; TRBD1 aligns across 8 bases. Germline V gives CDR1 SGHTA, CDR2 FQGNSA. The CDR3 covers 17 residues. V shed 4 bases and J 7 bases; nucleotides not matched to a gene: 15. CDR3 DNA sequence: TGTGCCAGCAGCTGGACAGGGAGAATGCTGGCGTGGAATGAGCAGTTCTTC. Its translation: CASSWTGRMLAWNEQFF.

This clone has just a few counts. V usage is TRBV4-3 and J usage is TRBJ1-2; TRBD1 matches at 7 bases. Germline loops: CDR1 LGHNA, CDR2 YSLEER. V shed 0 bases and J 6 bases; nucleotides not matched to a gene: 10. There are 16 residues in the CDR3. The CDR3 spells CASSQELGKGADGYTF. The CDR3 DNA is TGCGCCAGCAGCCAAGAATTGGGCAAGGGGGCGGATGGCTACACCTTC.

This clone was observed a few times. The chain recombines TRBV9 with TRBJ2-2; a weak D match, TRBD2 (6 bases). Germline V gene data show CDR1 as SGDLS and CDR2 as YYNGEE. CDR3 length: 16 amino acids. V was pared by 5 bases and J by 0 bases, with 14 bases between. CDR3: CASRSGGPANTGELFF. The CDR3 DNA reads TGTGCCAGCAGATCAGGAGGGCCCGCGAACACCGGGGAGCTGTTTTTT.

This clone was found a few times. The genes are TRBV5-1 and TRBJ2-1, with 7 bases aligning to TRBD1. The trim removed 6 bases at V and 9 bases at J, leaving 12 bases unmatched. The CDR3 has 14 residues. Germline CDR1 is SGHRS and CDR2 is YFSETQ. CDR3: CASNARQGGGEQFF. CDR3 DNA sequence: TGCGCCAGCAACGCCCGGCAAGGGGGCGGTGAGCAGTTCTTC.

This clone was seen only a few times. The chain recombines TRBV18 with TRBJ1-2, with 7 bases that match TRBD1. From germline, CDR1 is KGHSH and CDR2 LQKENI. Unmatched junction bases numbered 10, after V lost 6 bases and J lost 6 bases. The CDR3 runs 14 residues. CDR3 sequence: CASSDRGTVHGYTF. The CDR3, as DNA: TGTGCCAGCTCGGACCGCGGGACAGTGCATGGCTACACCTTC.

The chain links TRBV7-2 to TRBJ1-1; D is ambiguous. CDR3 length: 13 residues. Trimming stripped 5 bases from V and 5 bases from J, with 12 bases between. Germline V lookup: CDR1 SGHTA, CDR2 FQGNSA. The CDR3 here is CASSPLGWTEAFF. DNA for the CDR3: TGTGCCAGCAGCCCGCTAGGTTGGACTGAAGCTTTCTTT. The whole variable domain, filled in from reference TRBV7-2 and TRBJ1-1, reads GAGVSQSPSNKVTEKGKDVELRCDPISGHTALYWYRQSLGQGLEFLIYFQGNSAPDKSGLPSDRFSAERTGGSVSTLTIQRTQQEDSAVYLCASSPLGWTEAFFGQGTRLTVV.

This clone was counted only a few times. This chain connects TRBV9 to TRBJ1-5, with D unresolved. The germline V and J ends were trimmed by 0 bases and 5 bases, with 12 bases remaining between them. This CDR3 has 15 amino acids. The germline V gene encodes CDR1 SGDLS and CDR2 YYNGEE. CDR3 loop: CASSVAPDGYQPQHF. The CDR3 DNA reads TGTGCCAGCAGCGTAGCCCCGGACGGCTATCAGCCCCAGCATTTT. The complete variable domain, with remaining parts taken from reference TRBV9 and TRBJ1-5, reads DSGVTQTPKHLITATGQRVTLRCSPRSGDLSVYWYQQSLDQGLQFLIQYYNGEERAKGNILERFSAQQFPDLHSELNLSSLELGDSALYFCASSVAPDGYQPQHFGDGTRLSIL.

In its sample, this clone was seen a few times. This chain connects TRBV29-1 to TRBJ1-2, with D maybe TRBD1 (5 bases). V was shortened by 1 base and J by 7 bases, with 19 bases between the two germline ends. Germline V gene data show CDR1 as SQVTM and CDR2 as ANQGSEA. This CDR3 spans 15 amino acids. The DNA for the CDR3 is TGCAGCGTTGAAGTGATTCAACGTGGGGCGGCTGGCTACACCTTC. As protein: CSVEVIQRGAAGYTF.

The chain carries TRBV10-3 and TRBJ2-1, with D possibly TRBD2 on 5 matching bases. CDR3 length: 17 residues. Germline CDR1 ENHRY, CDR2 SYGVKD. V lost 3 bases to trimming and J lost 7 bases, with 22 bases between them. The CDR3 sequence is CAISDQNSAAVENEQFF. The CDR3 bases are TGTGCCATCAGTGACCAAAATAGCGCTGCCGTGGAAAATGAGCAGTTCTTC.

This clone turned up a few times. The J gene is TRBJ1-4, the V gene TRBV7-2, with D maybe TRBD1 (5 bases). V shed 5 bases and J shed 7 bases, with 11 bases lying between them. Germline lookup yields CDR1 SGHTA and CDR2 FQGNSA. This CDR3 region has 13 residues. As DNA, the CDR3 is TGTGCCAGCAGCCGTCCCGGGGGTGAAAAACTGTTTTTT. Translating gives CASSRPGGEKLFF.

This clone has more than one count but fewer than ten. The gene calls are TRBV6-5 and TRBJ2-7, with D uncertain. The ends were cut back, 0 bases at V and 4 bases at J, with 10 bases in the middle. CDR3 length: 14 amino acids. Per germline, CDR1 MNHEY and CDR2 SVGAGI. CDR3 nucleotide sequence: TGTGCCAGCAGTTACTCGAAAGGACCGTACGAGCAGTACTTC. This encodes CASSYSKGPYEQYF.

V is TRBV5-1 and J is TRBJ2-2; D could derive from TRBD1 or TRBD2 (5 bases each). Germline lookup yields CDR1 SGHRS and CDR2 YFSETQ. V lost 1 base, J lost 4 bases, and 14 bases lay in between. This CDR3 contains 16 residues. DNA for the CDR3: TGCGCCAGCAGCTTGTACCCCGGGACCTCCACCGGGGAGCTGTTTTTT. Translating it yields CASSLYPGTSTGELFF.

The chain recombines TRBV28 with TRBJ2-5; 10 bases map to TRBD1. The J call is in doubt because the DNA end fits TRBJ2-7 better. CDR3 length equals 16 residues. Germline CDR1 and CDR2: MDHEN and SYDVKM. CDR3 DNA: TGTGCCAGCAGATCACTGGGACAGGGGCCCTCCTACGAGCAGTACTTC. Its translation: CASRSLGQGPSYEQYF.

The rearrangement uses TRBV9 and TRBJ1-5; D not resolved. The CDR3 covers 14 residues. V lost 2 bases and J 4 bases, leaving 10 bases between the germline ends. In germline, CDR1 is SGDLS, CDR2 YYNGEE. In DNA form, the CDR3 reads TGTGCCAGCAGCGTCGGGTCGGGGAATCAGCCCCAGCATTTT. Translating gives CASSVGSGNQPQHF.

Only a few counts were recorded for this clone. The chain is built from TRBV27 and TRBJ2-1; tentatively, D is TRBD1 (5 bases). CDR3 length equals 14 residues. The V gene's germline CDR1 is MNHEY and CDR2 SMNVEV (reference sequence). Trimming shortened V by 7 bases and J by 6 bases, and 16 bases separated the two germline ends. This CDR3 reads CASIRRQGVNEQFF. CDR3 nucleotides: TGTGCCAGCATAAGGCGTCAAGGGGTCAATGAGCAGTTCTTC.

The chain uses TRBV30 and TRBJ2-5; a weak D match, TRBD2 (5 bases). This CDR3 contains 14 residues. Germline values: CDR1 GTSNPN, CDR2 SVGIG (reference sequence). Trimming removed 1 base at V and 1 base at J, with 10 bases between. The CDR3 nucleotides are TGTGCCTGGAGTGCAGGCGGGCTCCAAGAGACCCAGTACTTC. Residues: CAWSAGGLQETQYF.

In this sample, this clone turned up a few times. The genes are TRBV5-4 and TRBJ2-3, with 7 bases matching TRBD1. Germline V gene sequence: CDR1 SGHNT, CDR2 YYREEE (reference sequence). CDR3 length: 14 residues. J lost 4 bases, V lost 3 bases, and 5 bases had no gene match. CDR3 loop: CASSYIDRADTQYF. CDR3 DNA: TGTGCCAGCAGCTATATAGACAGGGCAGATACGCAGTATTTT.

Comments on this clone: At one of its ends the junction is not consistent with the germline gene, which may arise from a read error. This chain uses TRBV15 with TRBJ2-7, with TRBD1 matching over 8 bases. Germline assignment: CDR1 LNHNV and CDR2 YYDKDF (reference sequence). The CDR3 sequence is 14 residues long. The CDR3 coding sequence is TGTGCCACCAGGAGAGGACAGGGAAACTACGAGCAGTACTTC. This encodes CATRRGQGNYEQYF. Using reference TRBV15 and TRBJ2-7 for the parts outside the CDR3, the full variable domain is DAMVIQNPRYQVTQFGKPVTLSCSQTLNHNVMYWYQQKSSQAPKLLFHYYDKDFNNEADTPDNFQSRRPNTSFCFLDIRSPGLGDTAMYLCATRRGQGNYEQYFGPGTRLTVT.

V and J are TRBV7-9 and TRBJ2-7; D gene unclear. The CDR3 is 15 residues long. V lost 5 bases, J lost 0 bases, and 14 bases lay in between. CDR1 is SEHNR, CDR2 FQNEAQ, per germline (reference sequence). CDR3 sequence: CASSRFPINSYEQYF. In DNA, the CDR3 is TGTGCCAGCAGCCGATTTCCGATCAACTCCTACGAGCAGTACTTC.

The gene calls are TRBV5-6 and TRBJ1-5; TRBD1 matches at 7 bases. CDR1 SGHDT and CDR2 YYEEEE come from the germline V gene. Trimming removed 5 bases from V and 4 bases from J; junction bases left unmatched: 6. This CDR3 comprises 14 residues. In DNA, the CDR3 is TGTGCCAGCAGTCCTAACAGGGGTAATCAGCCCCAGCATTTT. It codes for CASSPNRGNQPQHF.

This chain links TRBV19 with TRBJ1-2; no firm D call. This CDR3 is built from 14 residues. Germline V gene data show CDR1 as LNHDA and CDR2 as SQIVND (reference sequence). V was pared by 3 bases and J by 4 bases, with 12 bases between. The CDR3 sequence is CASSIVGTPYGYTF. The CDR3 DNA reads TGTGCCAGTAGTATTGTTGGCACTCCCTATGGCTACACCTTC.